This TCR beta chain was sequenced in a study of STAT5B mutations in CD4+ large granular lymphocyte leukemia. V was pared by 0 bases and J by 3 bases, with 3 bases of the junction left unmatched. Germline assignment: CDR1 SGHRS and CDR2 YFSETQ. CDR3 length: 15 amino acids. The assay was run at survey level. Source study methods: The detection floor for productive clonotype frequency was 2.59 x 10-5. Some clones are missing from TCRdb's copy, which holds only in-frame ones; the method was immunoSEQ multiplex PCR. V and J calls plus clone size are reproduced from that table; the DNA served to infer D and trimming. Altogether some 41,000 clones are present, roughly 76% being singletons, with the ten largest covering around 3.3%.

This receptor was obtained from a human donor in good health. The rearrangement links TRBV5-1 to TRBJ2-3, with 8 bases identical to TRBD2. Sequences were obtained from CD4+ T cells from blood buffy coats. CDR3 sequence: CASSLEAGATDTQYF. The DNA for the CDR3 is TGCGCCAGCAGCTTGGAAGCGGGGGCTACAGATACGCAGTATTTT.